Reported below is one T cell receptor (beta chain). Its specificity is not known. The record originates from a study of identical twins. TCRdb ran MiXCR on the 5' RACE reads and lists one entry per CDR3 protein. The data hold about 890,000 distinct CDR3 sequences, with about 12% observed a single time. CDR3 size: 17 residues. J lost 2 bases, V lost 5 bases, and 6 bases had no gene match. Whole-study findings and limits: Weaker excess twin sharing was seen among beta out-of-frame sequences. There was more out-of-frame TCR alpha sharing in monozygotic twins than models estimated. There were fewer insertions in abundant cord blood beta clonotypes, but memory repertoires showed no such pattern. Invariant MAIT and iNKT cells are populations that could partly confound zero-insertion analyses.

These data also featured in a second study, about yellow fever vaccine responses in identical twins.

The specimen was PBMCs. The receptor was derived from a young woman in good health. The chain employs TRBV12-3 or TRBV12-4 and TRBJ2-5; 15 bases agree with TRBD2. CDR3 amino acids: CASSLGLAGGFQETQYF. The DNA of the CDR3 is TGTGCCAGCAGTCTGGGACTAGCGGGAGGCTTTCAAGAGACCCAGTACTTC.